This T cell receptor (beta chain) was captured by sequencing in a study of cytomegalovirus exposure and HLA in healthy donors. Overall study results and limits: The study dropped some indistinguishable V segments, TRBV6-2 and TRBV6-3 among them. Reportedly, HLA-A and HLA-B alleles of most subjects were accurately predicted from TCR beta. Reportedly, fewer N-insertions than the 666-donor mean appeared in an Asian-associated ancestry cluster in a later analysis.

V shed 5 bases, J shed 2 bases, and the junction held 10 bases outside the gene matches. CDR3 length: 17 residues. The germline gives CDR1 SGHNT, CDR2 YYREEE (reference sequence). This clone was seen only once. The antigen remains undetermined. Vbeta (60) and Jbeta (13) primers were used in the PCR. Data came from immunoSEQ multiplex PCR; TCRdb stores just in-frame clones and leaves some out. The table shows roughly 230,000 clones, with about 93% occurring only once. The chain is built from TRBV5-4 and TRBJ2-1, with 10 bases matching TRBD2. The sequence came from a girl aged 2 to 10 in good health and CMV-seronegative. The material sequenced was PBMCs. The CDR3 DNA is TGTGCCAGCAGTCGGACTAGCGGCCTATCCACCTACAATGAGCAGTTCTTC. Protein sequence: CASSRTSGLSTYNEQFF.